The source of this T cell receptor beta chain is a study of naive and memory T cell subsets. Two oligonucleotides, mixed equimolar, formed the beta constant-region primer covering TRBC1 and TRBC2. TCRdb ran MiXCR on the UMI-ligation and nested PCR reads and lists one entry per CDR3 protein. The table includes about 35,000 distinct CDR3 sequences, less than 15% detected once. From the second PCR step, alpha and beta chains were amplified apart. CDR1 and CDR2 from the germline V gene are SGHTA and FQGNSA. The V segment lost 1 base and the J segment 7 bases; nucleotides outside the gene matches: 10. The CDR3 is 16 residues long.

V is TRBV7-2 and J is TRBJ2-3; 8 bases map to TRBD2. This clonotype was obtained from a human donor in good health. The sequenced material came from effector memory CD4+ T cells from blood. Subset indicated: effector memory, CD45RA- CD27-. CDR3 bases: TGTGCCAGCAGCTTAGAGACAGCGGGAGTAGGGCATACGCAGTATTTT. Encoded protein: CASSLETAGVGHTQYF.